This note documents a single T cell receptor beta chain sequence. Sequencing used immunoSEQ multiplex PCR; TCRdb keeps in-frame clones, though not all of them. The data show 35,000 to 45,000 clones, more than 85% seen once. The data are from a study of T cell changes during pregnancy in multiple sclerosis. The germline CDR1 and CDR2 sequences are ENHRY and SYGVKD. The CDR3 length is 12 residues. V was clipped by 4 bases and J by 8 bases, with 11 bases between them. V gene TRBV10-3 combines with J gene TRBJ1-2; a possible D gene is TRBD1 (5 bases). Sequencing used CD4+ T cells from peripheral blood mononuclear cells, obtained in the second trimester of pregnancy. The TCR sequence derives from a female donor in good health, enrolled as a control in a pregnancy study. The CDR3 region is CAISGGEMGYTF. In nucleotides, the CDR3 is TGTGCCATCAGTGGGGGGGAGATGGGCTACACCTTC.